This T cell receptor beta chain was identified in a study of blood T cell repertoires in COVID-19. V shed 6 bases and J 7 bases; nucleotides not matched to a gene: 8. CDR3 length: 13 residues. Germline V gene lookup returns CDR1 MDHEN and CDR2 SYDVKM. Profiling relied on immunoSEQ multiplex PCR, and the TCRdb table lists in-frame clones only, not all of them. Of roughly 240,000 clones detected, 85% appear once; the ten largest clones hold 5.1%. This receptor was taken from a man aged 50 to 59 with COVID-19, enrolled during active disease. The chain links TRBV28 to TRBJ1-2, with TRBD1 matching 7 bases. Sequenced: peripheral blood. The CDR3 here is CASSKTGLGGYTF. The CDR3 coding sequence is TGTGCCAGCAGCAAGACAGGGTTGGGTGGCTACACCTTC.